Following are 20 T cell receptor beta chains from one sample sequenced in a study of blood T cells in healthy people across ages. Primers used in a second PCR of roughly 7 to 12 cycles were a sample-barcoded 5' primer and a J-beta primer mix. TCRdb passed the 5' RACE reads through MiXCR, listing each CDR3 protein once. The table lists 1 million or so distinct CDR3 sequences, approximately 26% of them singletons, with approximately 0.75% in the top ten. The data also belong to a second study, concerning T cells of mothers and their children.

The source material was blood. The receptors shown here come from a girl aged 2 to 10 in good health.

The gene calls are TRBV28 and TRBJ1-1; D unresolved. This CDR3 is 14 amino acids long. From germline, CDR1 is MDHEN and CDR2 SYDVKM. Trimming removed 4 bases from V and 11 bases from J, with 20 bases in between. The CDR3 DNA is TGTGCCAGCAGTTCTACCGTCCCCTCCCAGCGGGCTTTCTTT. This gives the protein CASSSTVPSQRAFF.

The J gene is TRBJ2-1, the V gene TRBV12-3 or TRBV12-4, with a weak D call TRBD1 (6 bases). The CDR3 is 12 amino acids. The germline V and J ends were trimmed by 10 bases and 6 bases, with 13 bases remaining between them. CDR3 region: CATGARPNEQFF. The CDR3 bases are TGTGCCACAGGGGCCAGACCCAATGAGCAGTTCTTC.

The rearrangement links TRBV12-3 or TRBV12-4 to TRBJ2-5, with D perhaps TRBD2 (5 bases). The CDR3 spans 14 residues. Trimming took off 6 bases at V and 0 bases at J, with 11 bases between the two ends. CDR3 in DNA: TGTGCCAGCAGCTCACCGGGAAACCAAGAGACCCAGTACTTC. Translated: CASSSPGNQETQYF.

This clonotype was found a few times. CDR3 sequence (DNA): TGCAGTGCTAGAGATCCTCCGGGGGGGTGGGACACTGAAGCTTTCTTT. Its translation is CSARDPPGGWDTEAFF. This sequence joins TRBV20-1 and TRBJ1-1, with a possible D match to TRBD1 (5 bases). Germline-derived CDR1 and CDR2 are DFQATT and SNEGSKA (reference sequence). There are 16 residues in the CDR3. Trimming shortened V by 0 bases and J by 3 bases, and 17 bases separated the two germline ends.

Remarks on this clonotype: At one of its ends the junction is not consistent with the germline gene, which may arise from a read error. The genes are TRBV7-2 and TRBJ2-1; tentative D call: TRBD1 (6 bases). Gene TRBJ2-7 matches the end of the DNA better, so the J call may be wrong. Germline V gives CDR1 SGHTA, CDR2 FQGNSA. The CDR3 runs 15 residues. The CDR3 loop is CAGSPPRTASHEQYF. The CDR3 DNA sequence: TGTGCCGGCAGCCCCCCCCGGACAGCTTCCCACGAGCAGTACTTC.

This clonotype was picked up a small number of times. This rearrangement joins TRBV6-6 to TRBJ2-5; 9 bases match TRBD1. The DNA end lines up better with TRBJ2-7; the J call may be wrong. CDR3 length: 12 amino acids. Looked up from germline, CDR1 is MNHNY and CDR2 is SVGAGI (reference sequence). The DNA of the CDR3 is TGTGCCAGCGGGACAGGGAACTACGAGCAGTACTTC. Encoded protein: CASGTGNYEQYF.

The chain couples TRBV10-3 to TRBJ2-4, with no clear D. V was cut by 3 bases and J by 0 bases, with 15 bases left in between. This CDR3 has 17 residues. Germline V CDR1 and CDR2: ENHRY, SYGVKD. The DNA of the CDR3 is TGTGCCATCAGTGAACGTAGGGCAGCTCTAGCCAAAAACATTCAGTACTTC. Amino acids: CAISERRAALAKNIQYF.

The rearrangement links TRBV6-2 or TRBV6-3 to TRBJ1-1; a possible D gene is TRBD1 (5 bases). The germline CDR1 and CDR2 sequences are MNHEY and SVGEGT. The CDR3 spans 13 residues. V shed 10 bases and J shed 3 bases, with 15 bases lying between them. CDR3 residues: CATERQPYTEAFF. The CDR3 nucleotides read TGTGCCACTGAACGACAGCCTTACACTGAAGCTTTCTTT.

V and J are TRBV29-1 and TRBJ1-1, with 8 bases aligning to TRBD1. Per the germline V gene, CDR1 is SQVTM and CDR2 is ANQGSEA. With V trimmed by 3 bases and J by 1 base, 1 base remained unmatched. The CDR3 spans 13 residues. CDR3 sequence reads: CSVDGQGNTEAFF. The CDR3 coding sequence is TGCAGCGTTGACGGACAGGGGAACACTGAAGCTTTCTTT.

This clonotype was observed a handful of times. This chain connects TRBV6-1 to TRBJ2-6; TRBD1 might be the D (5 bases). The CDR3 is made up of 15 amino acids. Trimming cost V 6 bases and J 2 bases, with 11 bases left between them. CDR1 and CDR2 from the germline V gene are MNHNS and SASEGT. The CDR3 DNA reads TGTGCCAGCAGAAGACAGAGCCCTGGGGCCAACGTCCTGACTTTC. Translating it yields CASRRQSPGANVLTF.

This clonotype was seen a few times. This chain connects TRBV24-1 to TRBJ2-3, with TRBD2 identical over 11 bases. The CDR3 extends over 20 amino acids. The germline CDR1 and CDR2 sequences are KGHDR and SFDVKD. The junction had 15 bases not matched to a gene; V was cut back by 4 bases and J by 1 base. The CDR3 region has the DNA TGTGCCACCAGTGAGGGGGGTTGGACTAGCGGGTTTGGGGGCACAGATACGCAGTATTTT. The encoded protein is CATSEGGWTSGFGGTDTQYF.

This clonotype was found a few times. The chain recombines TRBV27 with TRBJ2-7; D not certain. The CDR3 runs to 14 residues. Germline V lookup: CDR1 MNHEY, CDR2 SMNVEV (reference sequence). Trimming removed 8 bases from V and 5 bases from J, with 19 bases in between. The CDR3, as DNA: TGTGCCAGCGCCCCCTTCCCCTATAGCAACGAGCAGTACTTC. The encoded protein is CASAPFPYSNEQYF.

The J gene is TRBJ1-2, the V gene TRBV6-5; possible D gene TRBD1, 6 bases. The V end lost 0 bases, the J end lost 3 bases, and 14 bases lay between the germline ends. The germline V gene has CDR1 MNHEY and CDR2 SVGAGI. This CDR3 is built from 16 residues. CDR3 residues: CASSYSLRGGYYGYTF. CDR3 bases: TGTGCCAGCAGTTACTCCCTCAGGGGTGGCTACTATGGCTACACCTTC.

Only a few counts were recorded for this clonotype. The chain has TRBV3-1 and TRBJ1-1, with TRBD1 as a possible D gene (5 bases). The CDR3 runs 14 residues. The germline gives CDR1 LGHDT, CDR2 YNNKEL (reference sequence). With 1 base removed from V and 1 base from J, the gap between germline ends came to 7 bases. CDR3: CASSQGGRNTEAFF. In DNA form, the CDR3 reads TGTGCCAGCAGCCAAGGGGGCAGGAACACTGAAGCTTTCTTT.

Comments on this clonotype: Mismatch with germline at one junction end may stem from a read error. V is TRBV6-2 or TRBV6-3 and J is TRBJ2-1; no definite D call. Germline V lookup: CDR1 MNHEY, CDR2 SVGEGT. The CDR3 loop spans 12 amino acids. The CDR3 nucleotides are TGTGCCGGCAGTTTAGAGGACAATGAGCAGTTCTTC. As protein: CAGSLEDNEQFF.

This clonotype was found a few times. The chain uses TRBV20-1 and TRBJ2-2; either TRBD1 or TRBD2 may fit D (5 bases each). The CDR3 runs 14 residues. Per the germline V gene, CDR1 is DFQATT and CDR2 is SNEGSKA (reference sequence). Trimming took 4 bases from V and 10 from J, leaving 19 bases between them. The CDR3 region has the DNA TGCAGTGCTACGGGGCAGGGACGAGTTGAGGAGCTGTTTTTT. As protein: CSATGQGRVEELFF.

CDR3 in amino acids: CASSVVGSGLFF. CDR3 nucleotides: TGTGCCAGCAGTGTGGTTGGGAGTGGACTGTTTTTT. The V call is TRBV28, the J call TRBJ1-4; D unresolved. V dropped 5 bases and J dropped 13 bases, with 14 bases sitting between them. The CDR3 runs 12 residues. The germline V gene has CDR1 MDHEN and CDR2 SYDVKM.

The V call is TRBV5-5, the J call TRBJ2-5; D remains ambiguous. The J call is doubtful: the DNA matches TRBJ2-1 better. Per the germline V gene, CDR1 is SGHKS and CDR2 is YYEKEE (reference sequence). The CDR3 spans 12 residues. The CDR3, as DNA: TGTGCCAGCAGTTATGACGACAATGAGCAGTTCTTC. Translated, it gives CASSYDDNEQFF.

The CDR3 region has the DNA TGTGCCAGCAGCGTAGCTACTCAAGGGGCCCAACACAATGAGCAGTTCTTC. Translating it yields CASSVATQGAQHNEQFF. The genes are TRBV9 and TRBJ2-1; D possibly corresponds to TRBD1 (5 bases). This CDR3 is built from 17 residues. In germline, CDR1 is SGDLS, CDR2 YYNGEE. V lost 0 bases and J lost 5, with 18 bases in between.

The chain uses TRBV29-1 and TRBJ2-1; the D gene is possibly TRBD2 (5 bases). CDR3 size: 15 residues. Looked up from germline, CDR1 is SQVTM and CDR2 is ANQGSEA. V shed 0 bases and J shed 4 bases, with 13 bases lying between them. The DNA of the CDR3 is TGCAGCGTTGAAGATTCGGCGGGTTCGTACAATGAGCAGTTCTTC. It translates to CSVEDSAGSYNEQFF.